In this sample, the clone carrying this TCR beta chain turned up many times. Antigen: not known. The authors incorporated unique molecular identifiers into the TCR beta cDNA libraries. Some 500,000 cDNA molecules were obtained per 1 to 10 million input T cells. In TCRdb, the PCR reads were re-called with MiXCR into one record per CDR3 protein. The table shows roughly 600,000 distinct CDR3 sequences, with about 40% occurring only once. The sample is drawn from a study of post-analysis software for immune sequencing data. For the study at large: The disease courses covered relapsing-remitting, secondary progressive and progressive-relapsing multiple sclerosis. Findings and limits, study-wide: When patients were compared with controls, 5 or 6 TRBV segments were more frequent, TRBV5-6, TRBV5-1 and TRBV20-1 among them. The authors found that F measure strongly co-clustered same-batch samples. Relative to controls, patients with multiple sclerosis showed significantly lower normalized Chao1 diversity.

The CDR3 runs to 14 residues. V was clipped by 1 base and J by 5 bases; unmatched bases: 1. The germline CDR1 and CDR2 sequences are DFQATT and SNEGSKA (reference sequence). Specimen: blood. This sequence joins TRBV20-1 and TRBJ2-1; 11 bases match TRBD2. The sequence came from a girl between 5 and 17 years old with multiple sclerosis. CDR3 residues: CSARGGLADNEQFF. The CDR3 DNA reads TGCAGTGCTAGAGGGGGACTAGCGGACAATGAGCAGTTCTTC.